The 14 T cell receptor beta chains presented below share a single source sample, sequenced in a study of CD8 T cells in ankylosing spondylitis. TCRdb redid the calling of the 5' RACE reads with MiXCR, one entry per CDR3 protein. The sample has 300,000 to 400,000 distinct CDR3 sequences, 14% to 15% seen once. Source material: blood, either unsorted or a sorted T cell fraction (not recorded which). The receptors stem from a male donor with ankylosing spondylitis or in good health (not recorded which).

The chain carries TRBV4-1 and TRBJ2-3; D is uncertain. The germline V gene encodes CDR1 MGHRA and CDR2 YSYEKL. Trimming removed 4 bases at V and 0 bases at J, with 11 bases between. This CDR3 region has 15 residues. The CDR3 DNA reads as TGCGCCAGCAGCCGAGTCCCGACTAGCACAGATACGCAGTATTTT. As protein: CASSRVPTSTDTQYF.

This clonotype has only a few counts. The chain uses TRBV12-3 or TRBV12-4 and TRBJ2-1, with D possibly TRBD1 on 5 matching bases. CDR3 length: 15 residues. V was cut by 4 bases and J by 4 bases, with 14 bases left in between. CDR3 in DNA: TGTGCCAGCAGTTCCGGGTCTGGACAATACAATGAGCAGTTCTTC. As protein: CASSSGSGQYNEQFF.

V gene TRBV7-2 combines with J gene TRBJ2-7; D may match TRBD1 or TRBD2 (5 bases each). With 5 bases removed from V and 2 bases from J, the gap between germline ends came to 13 bases. This CDR3 is 14 amino acids long. Germline V gene lookup returns CDR1 SGHTA and CDR2 FQGNSA. CDR3 bases: TGTGCCAGCAGCCCGAATCAGGGACCCTACGAGCAGTACTTC. Translation: CASSPNQGPYEQYF.

This clonotype was picked up one time. The genes are TRBV5-1 and TRBJ2-7; 10 bases are shared with TRBD2. Trimming took 5 bases from V and 6 from J; bases not matched to a gene: 14. This CDR3 has 16 residues. Germline V gene data show CDR1 as SGHRS and CDR2 as YFSETQ. The CDR3 nucleotides read TGCGCCAGCAGTCCCGGGGCTAGCGGGAGTGGGATCGAGCAGTACTTC. Translated, it gives CASSPGASGSGIEQYF.

In this sample, this clonotype turned up many times. This sequence joins TRBV12-3 or TRBV12-4 and TRBJ1-4; D remains unclear. V shed 5 bases and J shed 6 bases, with 4 bases lying between them. The CDR3 length is 11 residues. CDR3 in amino acids: CASSRDEKLFF. CDR3 nucleotide sequence: TGTGCCAGCAGTCGAGATGAAAAACTGTTTTTT.

The table lists this clonotype with many counts. The chain links TRBV4-1 to TRBJ1-1; weak D call: TRBD1 (5 bases). In germline, CDR1 is MGHRA, CDR2 YSYEKL. The V gene lost 0 bases and the J gene lost 0 bases, with 20 bases spanning the gap. The CDR3 covers 19 residues. In nucleotides, the CDR3 is TGCGCCAGCAGCCAAGAAACAAGGGGCAGACCCTTCATGAACACTGAAGCTTTCTTT. Its translation: CASSQETRGRPFMNTEAFF.

This clonotype appeared a few times. CDR3: CSARTAPGETQYF. Here the CDR3 DNA reads TGCAGCGCCCGAACGGCCCCAGGGGAGACCCAGTACTTC. This sequence joins TRBV29-1 and TRBJ2-5; tentative D call: TRBD1 (5 bases). Between the trimmed V and J ends, which lost 7 bases and 5 bases, there was a span of 17 bases. Germline-derived CDR1 and CDR2 are SQVTM and ANQGSEA. This CDR3 comprises 13 residues.

This clonotype was observed a few times. This chain joins TRBV20-1 and TRBJ2-3, with 8 bases identical to TRBD1. The CDR3 contains 15 residues. The V gene end was trimmed by 5 bases and the J gene end by 1 base; junction bases not matched to a gene: 8. Germline V gene lookup returns CDR1 DFQATT and CDR2 SNEGSKA (reference sequence). As DNA, the CDR3 is TGCAGTGCTCCCCTGACAGGGGCCCGCACAGATACGCAGTATTTT. This encodes CSAPLTGARTDTQYF.

This clonotype turned up a few times. The V gene is TRBV28, the J gene TRBJ1-2; TRBD1 matches 8 bases. With 6 bases clipped from V and 8 bases from J, the junction kept 17 bases outside the gene matches. The CDR3 runs 16 residues. Germline CDR1 MDHEN, CDR2 SYDVKM. The CDR3 loop is CASSQLVGQGAPGYTF. The CDR3 DNA sequence: TGTGCCAGCAGCCAACTCGTAGGGCAGGGGGCGCCCGGCTACACCTTC.

This clonotype was picked up a small number of times. V usage is TRBV11-2 and J usage is TRBJ2-2, with a tentative D call TRBD2 (6 bases). V was cut by 10 bases and J by 1 base, with 13 bases left in between. This CDR3 has 14 residues. CDR1 SGHAT and CDR2 FQNNGV come from the germline V gene. The CDR3 is CATHGSRNTGELFF. CDR3 DNA sequence: TGTGCCACGCACGGGAGCCGGAACACCGGGGAGCTGTTTTTT.

A few counts support this clonotype. V usage is TRBV3-1 and J usage is TRBJ2-1; 9 bases map to TRBD1. The CDR3 covers 15 residues. V was pared by 5 bases and J by 8 bases, with 10 bases of the junction left unmatched. Germline CDR1 and CDR2: LGHDT and YNNKEL (reference sequence). The CDR3 region is CASSSRDRVIDEQFF. CDR3 nucleotides: TGTGCCAGCAGCTCCCGGGACAGGGTTATAGATGAGCAGTTCTTC.

The CDR3 DNA is TGTGCCAGTAGGGGACTAGCGGGAGTCGAGCAGTACTTC. Its translation: CASRGLAGVEQYF. The rearrangement links TRBV12-3 or TRBV12-4 to TRBJ2-7, with 14 bases lining up with TRBD2. Germline trimming cut 9 bases from V and 6 bases from J; bases unmatched to any gene: 4. This CDR3 spans 13 amino acids.

This rearrangement joins TRBV9 to TRBJ1-6; 7 nucleotides agree with TRBD1. This CDR3 is built from 15 residues. J lost 7 bases, V lost 3 bases, and 7 bases had no gene match. Germline V gives CDR1 SGDLS, CDR2 YYNGEE. The CDR3 DNA reads as TGTGCCAGCAGCGCGACCGGGACAGAAAATTCACCCCTCCACTTT. This sequence encodes CASSATGTENSPLHF.

This clonotype was detected only a few times. The chain joins TRBV5-1 to TRBJ2-1; TRBD1 aligns across 8 bases. The CDR3 spans 12 residues. Germline CDR1 and CDR2: SGHRS and YFSETQ. V trimming: 6 bases; J trimming: 9 bases; junction bases outside the gene matches: 5. The CDR3 spells CASTPDRGEQFF. CDR3 DNA sequence: TGCGCCAGCACCCCCGACAGGGGTGAGCAGTTCTTC.